The 20 T cell receptor beta chains below come from one sample, sequenced in a study of Siglec-9 on CD8 T cells in melanoma. Data came from immunoSEQ multiplex PCR; TCRdb stores just in-frame clones and leaves some out. The data hold 25,000 to 35,000 clones, with 80% observed a single time. Source material: Siglec-9- CD8+ T cells sorted from blood. The source of these receptors is a human donor in good health.

This clone has only a few counts. V and J are TRBV11-2 and TRBJ2-2; D may correspond to TRBD1 or TRBD2 (6 bases each). V lost 5 bases, J lost 6 bases, and 10 bases lay in between. CDR1 is SGHAT, CDR2 FQNNGV, per germline. CDR3 length: 13 residues. The CDR3 protein is CASSLGGAGELFF. DNA of the CDR3: TGTGCCAGCAGCCTGGGGGGCGCCGGGGAGCTGTTTTTT.

This chain connects TRBV23-1 to TRBJ2-7; 7 positions agree with TRBD1. TRBV23-1 is an ORF, with its function uncertain. V was clipped by 0 bases and J by 0 bases; unmatched bases: 20. The CDR3 is 21 amino acids. The CDR3 sequence is CASSQSWKGQENLISSYEQYV. The CDR3 DNA sequence: TGCGCCAGCAGTCAATCGTGGAAAGGACAGGAGAACTTAATTAGCTCCTACGAGCAGTACGTC.

The J gene is TRBJ2-7, the V gene TRBV10-2; a possible D gene is TRBD1 (6 bases). Germline V lookup: CDR1 WSHSY, CDR2 SAAADI. V lost 0 bases and J lost 4, with 16 bases in between. This CDR3 spans 16 amino acids. The CDR3 DNA sequence: TGCGCCAGCAGTGAGTCGAAGGCAGGGGTACCTTACGAGCAGTACGTC. Its protein product is CASSESKAGVPYEQYV.

The chain uses TRBV6-1 and TRBJ2-7; 10 nucleotides line up with TRBD1. From germline, CDR1 is MNHNS and CDR2 SASEGT. Unmatched junction bases numbered 8, after V lost 8 bases and J lost 4 bases. The CDR3 loop spans 14 amino acids. CDR3 amino acids: CASQTGGEFYEQYV. CDR3 nucleotide sequence: TGTGCCAGCCAGACAGGGGGCGAGTTTTACGAGCAGTACGTC.

The genes are TRBV6-6 and TRBJ2-1, with TRBD2 identical over 7 bases. The CDR3 loop spans 16 amino acids. CDR1 and CDR2 (germline): MNHNY, SVGAGI (reference sequence). The J segment lost 6 bases and the V segment lost 4 bases, leaving 12 bases of the junction unmatched. Here the CDR3 DNA reads TGTGCCAGCAGTTTACCGGGGAGGGAATGGGTCAATGAGCAGTTCTTC. Translating gives CASSLPGREWVNEQFF.

This chain connects TRBV9 to TRBJ2-3; D remains unclear. Trimming left V 2 bases short and J 6 bases short, with 10 bases between. The germline V gene has CDR1 SGDLS and CDR2 YYNGEE. This CDR3 region has 13 residues. CDR3 protein: CASSVPLQDTQYF. CDR3 nucleotide sequence: TGTGCCAGCAGCGTGCCCCTGCAGGATACGCAGTATTTT.

This sequence joins TRBV7-8 and TRBJ2-7; the D gene is possibly TRBD2 (6 bases). The CDR3 is made up of 14 amino acids. V was shortened by 0 bases and J by 2 bases, with 8 bases between the two germline ends. Germline CDR1 reads SGHVS; CDR2 reads FQNEAQ. CDR3 amino acids: CASSLAWGAYEQYV. The CDR3 DNA reads TGTGCCAGCAGCTTAGCGTGGGGGGCCTACGAGCAGTACGTC.

This sequence joins TRBV5-1 and TRBJ2-7; 8 nucleotides align to TRBD2. The J segment lost 1 base and the V segment lost 2 bases, leaving 2 bases of the junction unmatched. The CDR3 extends over 14 amino acids. From germline, CDR1 is SGHRS and CDR2 YFSETQ. CDR3 bases: TGCGCCAGCAGCTTTAGCGGGGAATCCTACGAGCAGTACTTC. Protein: CASSFSGESYEQYF.

V is TRBV6-5 and J is TRBJ2-1, with D tentatively TRBD2 (5 bases). With 5 bases removed from V and 10 bases from J, the gap between germline ends came to 15 bases. This CDR3 has 13 residues. The V gene's germline CDR1 is MNHEY and CDR2 SVGAGI. The CDR3 DNA reads TGTGCCAGCAGTACTTGGGTGTGGGAGGAGCAGTTCTTC. This sequence encodes CASSTWVWEEQFF.

This chain connects TRBV5-6 to TRBJ2-3; possibly TRBD2 for D (6 bases). Germline V lookup: CDR1 SGHDT, CDR2 YYEEEE. Trimming shortened V by 1 base and J by 0 bases, and 12 bases separated the two germline ends. CDR3 length: 16 amino acids. For the CDR3, the DNA is TGTGCCAGCAGCTTGTTGCGGGAAACTAGCACAGATACGCAGTATTTT. Residues: CASSLLRETSTDTQYF.

The chain joins TRBV11-2 to TRBJ1-2, with 7 bases fitting TRBD1. The junction had 10 bases not matched to a gene; V was cut back by 4 bases and J by 8 bases. The CDR3 length is 14 residues. CDR1 is SGHAT, CDR2 FQNNGV, per germline. The CDR3 nucleotides are TGTGCCAGCAGCTATGAGGGGGCCATGCGGGGCTACACCTTC. Amino acid sequence: CASSYEGAMRGYTF.

This clone was recorded once. V usage is TRBV5-4 and J usage is TRBJ1-2; D gene unclear. The CDR3 runs to 13 residues. Germline values: CDR1 SGHNT, CDR2 YYREEE (reference sequence). Trimming left V 3 bases short and J 4 bases short, with 10 bases between. The CDR3 bases are TGTGCCAGCAGCTCCCCTCCCTTCTATGGCTACACCTTC. Amino acid sequence: CASSSPPFYGYTF.

The chain joins TRBV27 to TRBJ1-1; no clear D. Trimming left V 4 bases short and J 7 bases short, with 13 bases between. This CDR3 has 13 amino acids. Germline V lookup: CDR1 MNHEY, CDR2 SMNVEV (reference sequence). The CDR3 spells CASSSRLTFEAFF. The DNA of the CDR3 is TGTGCCAGCAGTTCTCGACTTACCTTTGAAGCTTTCTTT.

The chain has TRBV7-9 and TRBJ2-1; possibly TRBD2 for D (6 bases). Germline V gives CDR1 SEHNR, CDR2 FQNEAQ (reference sequence). The CDR3 totals 13 residues. V dropped 4 bases and J dropped 8 bases, with 12 bases sitting between them. The CDR3 protein is CASSSPPSDEQFF. CDR3 sequence (DNA): TGTGCCAGCAGCTCGCCGCCTAGCGATGAGCAGTTCTTC.

The chain has TRBV5-1 and TRBJ2-3; D is unresolved. The CDR3 has 15 residues. The V and J ends lost 0 bases and 2 bases respectively, with 10 bases between them. Germline V gives CDR1 SGHRS, CDR2 YFSETQ. The CDR3 protein is CASSLGGYFTDTQYF. CDR3 bases: TGCGCCAGCAGCTTGGGAGGCTACTTCACAGATACGCAGTATTTT.

J is TRBJ1-2 and V is TRBV7-9, with D unresolved. The CDR3 is 15 amino acids. Germline values: CDR1 SEHNR, CDR2 FQNEAQ (reference sequence). Trimming removed 1 base from V and 4 bases from J, with 13 bases in between. The CDR3 reads CASSLESKSLYGYTF. The CDR3 coding sequence is TGTGCCAGCAGCTTAGAATCCAAGTCCCTCTATGGCTACACCTTC. The whole variable domain, filled in from reference TRBV7-9 and TRBJ1-2, reads DTGVSQNPRHKITKRGQNVTFRCDPISEHNRLYWYRQTLGQGPEFLTYFQNEAQLEKSRLLSDRFSAERPKGSFSTLEIQRTEQGDSAMYLCASSLESKSLYGYTFGSGTRLTVV.

The V and J genes are TRBV27 and TRBJ2-1; D is undetermined. Germline V CDR1 and CDR2: MNHEY, SMNVEV (reference sequence). The CDR3 covers 11 residues. V was shortened by 2 bases and J by 5 bases, with 1 base between the two germline ends. The chain's CDR3 is CASSLNNEQFF. CDR3 sequence (DNA): TGTGCCAGCAGTTTAAACAATGAGCAGTTCTTC.

The chain links TRBV2 to TRBJ1-2; the match to TRBD1 covers 7 bases. This CDR3 spans 21 amino acids. Germline V gives CDR1 SNHLY, CDR2 FYNNEI. The J segment lost 5 bases and the V segment lost 5 bases, leaving 29 bases of the junction unmatched. The CDR3 DNA reads TGTGCCAGCAGTCCTACCATATCCCGACAGGGTATATCGACTTTGGCTTATGGCTACACCTTC. Its translation is CASSPTISRQGISTLAYGYTF.

J is TRBJ1-1 and V is TRBV2; weak D call: TRBD1 (5 bases). Trimming removed 8 bases at V and 4 bases at J, with 11 bases between. The length of the CDR3 is 12 residues. Germline V CDR1 and CDR2: SNHLY, FYNNEI. CDR3 nucleotides: TGTGCCAGCGTATGGGGGGGCACTGAAGCTTTCTTT. It yields the protein CASVWGGTEAFF.

The chain couples TRBV9 to TRBJ2-6; D is uncertain. CDR1 and CDR2 (germline): SGDLS, YYNGEE. Trimming stripped 3 bases from V and 2 bases from J, with 6 bases between. The CDR3 runs 14 residues. This CDR3 reads CASSGQAGANVLTF. CDR3 in DNA: TGTGCCAGCAGCGGGCAGGCTGGGGCCAACGTCCTGACTTTC.